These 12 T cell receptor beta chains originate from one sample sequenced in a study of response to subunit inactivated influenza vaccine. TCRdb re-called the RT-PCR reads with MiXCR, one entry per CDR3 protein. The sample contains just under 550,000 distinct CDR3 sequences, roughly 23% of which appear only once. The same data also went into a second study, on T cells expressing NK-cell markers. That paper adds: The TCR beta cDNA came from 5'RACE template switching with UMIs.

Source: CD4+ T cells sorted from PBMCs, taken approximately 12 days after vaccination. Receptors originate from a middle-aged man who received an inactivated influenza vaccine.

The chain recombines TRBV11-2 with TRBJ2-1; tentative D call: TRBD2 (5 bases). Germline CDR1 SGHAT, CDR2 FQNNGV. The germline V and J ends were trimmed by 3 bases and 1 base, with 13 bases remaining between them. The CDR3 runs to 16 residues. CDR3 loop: CASSFGGGRSYNEQFF. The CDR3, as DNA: TGTGCCAGCAGCTTCGGAGGAGGCCGTTCCTACAATGAGCAGTTCTTC.

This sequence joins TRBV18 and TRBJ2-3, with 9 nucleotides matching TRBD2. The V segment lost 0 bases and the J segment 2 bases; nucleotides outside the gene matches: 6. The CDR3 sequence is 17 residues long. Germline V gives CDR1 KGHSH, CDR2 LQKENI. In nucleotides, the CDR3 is TGTGCCAGCTCACCACCCTCGCGGGGGGGCATCACAGATACGCAGTATTTT. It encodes CASSPPSRGGITDTQYF. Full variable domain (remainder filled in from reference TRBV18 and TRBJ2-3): NAGVMQNPRHLVRRRGQEARLRCSPMKGHSHVYWYRQLPEEGLKFMVYLQKENIIDESGMPKERFSAEFPKEGPSILRIQQVVRGDSAAYFCASSPPSRGGITDTQYFGPGTRLTVL.

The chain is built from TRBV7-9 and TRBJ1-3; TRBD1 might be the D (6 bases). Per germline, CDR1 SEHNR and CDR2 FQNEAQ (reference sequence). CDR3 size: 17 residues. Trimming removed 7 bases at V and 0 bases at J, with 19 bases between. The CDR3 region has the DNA TGTGCCAGCACCCCTTACTTGGGGACACTCTCTGGAAACACCATATATTTT. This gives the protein CASTPYLGTLSGNTIYF.

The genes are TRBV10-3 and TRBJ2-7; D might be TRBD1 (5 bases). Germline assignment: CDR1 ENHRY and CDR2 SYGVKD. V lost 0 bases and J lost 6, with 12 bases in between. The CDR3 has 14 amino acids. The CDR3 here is CAISESRDFSEQYF. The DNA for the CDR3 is TGTGCCATCAGTGAGTCCAGGGATTTTAGCGAGCAGTACTTC.

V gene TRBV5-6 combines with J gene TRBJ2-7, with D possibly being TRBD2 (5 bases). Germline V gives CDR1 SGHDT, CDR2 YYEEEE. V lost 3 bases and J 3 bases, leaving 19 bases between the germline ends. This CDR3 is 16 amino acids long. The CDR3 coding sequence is TGTGCCAGCAGCTGGTTTAGCGCCGGGGAAGGCTACGAGCAGTACTTC. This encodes CASSWFSAGEGYEQYF.

The CDR3 region is CAISEGRSNEKLFF. The CDR3 DNA is TGTGCCATCAGTGAGGGAAGGTCAAATGAAAAACTGTTTTTT. This chain connects TRBV10-3 to TRBJ1-4; no reliable D call. V gave up 2 bases and J gave up 5 bases, with 9 bases separating them. Germline lookup yields CDR1 ENHRY and CDR2 SYGVKD. The CDR3 totals 14 residues.

Here the CDR3 reads CSAEGSYEKLFF. CDR3 DNA sequence: TGCAGCGCGGAGGGGAGTTATGAAAAACTGTTTTTT. V and J are TRBV29-1 and TRBJ1-4; maybe TRBD1 (5 bases). Per germline, CDR1 SQVTM and CDR2 ANQGSEA. Trimming left V 7 bases short and J 6 bases short, with 12 bases between. The CDR3 consists of 12 residues.

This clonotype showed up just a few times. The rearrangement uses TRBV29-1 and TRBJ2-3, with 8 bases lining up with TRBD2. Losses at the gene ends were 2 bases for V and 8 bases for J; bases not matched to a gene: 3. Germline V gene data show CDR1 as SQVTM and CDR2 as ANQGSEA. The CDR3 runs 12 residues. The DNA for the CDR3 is TGCAGCGTTGAAAGGCTAGCGGGTACGCAGTATTTT. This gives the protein CSVERLAGTQYF.

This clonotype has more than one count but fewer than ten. DNA of the CDR3: TGTGCCAGCTCACCGCGAGTTGACCCACATTTCAGGCAGTACTTC. Amino acid sequence: CASSPRVDPHFRQYF. The chain uses TRBV18 and TRBJ2-7; no clear D gene. Germline assignment: CDR1 KGHSH and CDR2 LQKENI. The CDR3 is 15 amino acids. The V gene lost 3 bases and the J gene lost 9 bases, with 21 bases spanning the gap. The full variable domain, completed using reference TRBV18 and TRBJ2-7, is NAGVMQNPRHLVRRRGQEARLRCSPMKGHSHVYWYRQLPEEGLKFMVYLQKENIIDESGMPKERFSAEFPKEGPSILRIQQVVRGDSAAYFCASSPRVDPHFRQYFGPGTRLTVT.

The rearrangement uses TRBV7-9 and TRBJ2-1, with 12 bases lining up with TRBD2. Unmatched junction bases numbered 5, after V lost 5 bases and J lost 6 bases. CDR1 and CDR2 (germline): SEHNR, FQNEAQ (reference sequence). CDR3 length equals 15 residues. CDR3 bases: TGTGCCAGCAGCCTGGGGACTAGCGGGCCCAATGAGCAGTTCTTC. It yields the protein CASSLGTSGPNEQFF.

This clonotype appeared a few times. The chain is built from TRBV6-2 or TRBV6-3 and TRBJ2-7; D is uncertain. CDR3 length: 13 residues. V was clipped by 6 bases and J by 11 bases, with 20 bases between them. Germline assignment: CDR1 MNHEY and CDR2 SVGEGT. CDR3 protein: CASRTDFTVKEYF. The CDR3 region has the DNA TGTGCCAGCAGAACCGACTTTACCGTGAAGGAGTACTTC.

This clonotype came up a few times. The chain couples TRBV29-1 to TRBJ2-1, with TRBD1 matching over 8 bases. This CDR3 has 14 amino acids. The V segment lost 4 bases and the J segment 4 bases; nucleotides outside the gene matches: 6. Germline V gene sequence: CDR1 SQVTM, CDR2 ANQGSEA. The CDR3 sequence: CSVGRGRRYNEQFF. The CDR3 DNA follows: TGCAGCGTTGGCAGGGGGCGAAGATACAATGAGCAGTTCTTC.